These T cell receptor beta chains were read from a single sample in a study of cytomegalovirus exposure and HLA in healthy donors. Profiled with immunoSEQ multiplex PCR; TCRdb holds only in-frame clones, not every one. The table includes about 130,000 clones, over 60% detected once. The specimen sequenced was PBMCs. These receptors were taken from a male donor in good health and CMV-seropositive. CDR3s include the opening cysteine and the closing phenylalanine or tryptophan. D genes are given only for firm matches. Not all rows give a size; the values are once, few, many and, for expanded clones, a class.

>TRBJ1-5|.|TRBV29-1|.
TGCAGCGTTGGCCAGGGCCCCAATCAGCCCCAGCATTTT
CSVGQGPNQPQHF
>TRBJ1-5|.|TRBV28|few
TGTGCCAGCAGTGTACGGGCCTTAGGGAGGAATCAGCCCCAGCATTTT
CASSVRALGRNQPQHF
>TRBJ2-2|TRBD1|TRBV18|.
TGTGCCAGCTCACCACCGAGGCAGGGGGACACCGGGGAGCTGTTTTTT
CASSPPRQGDTGELFF
>TRBJ2-7|.|TRBV11-2|.
TGTGCCAGCAGCTTAGAGAGCCCCTCCGGGCAGTACTTC
CASSLESPSGQYF
>TRBJ2-2|TRBD2|TRBV6-5|.
TGTGCCAGCAGTTCCCTAGCGGGGGGAACCGGGGAGCTGTTTTTT
CASSSLAGGTGELFF
>TRBJ2-7|.|TRBV9|once
TGTGCCAGCAGCGTTGGGGCTAGCTACGAGCAGTACTTC
CASSVGASYEQYF
>TRBJ1-2|TRBD1|TRBV5-4|.
TGTGCCAGCAGCCCTGGACAGGGCGCCCCATATGGCTACACCTTC
CASSPGQGAPYGYTF
>TRBJ1-1|TRBD1|TRBV2|.
TGTGCCAGCAGTCGACAGGGGGAAAGAGGTGAAGCTTTCTTT
CASSRQGERGEAFF
>TRBJ2-7|.|TRBV27|.
TGTGCCAGCAGTCCGACGGATACCGACTCTTACGAGCAGTACTTC
CASSPTDTDSYEQYF
>TRBJ1-1|.|TRBV6-1|.
TGTGCCACCTTTTTGGGGGAGGGGCCTGAAGCTTTCTTT
CATFLGEGPEAFF
>TRBJ1-2|.|TRBV7-2|.
TGTGCCAGCAGCTTAAGGGGTTATTTTGATGGCTACACCTTC
CASSLRGYFDGYTF
>TRBJ1-5|.|TRBV19|once
TGTGCCAGTAGTATGGTAGGGACACTAAGCAATCAGCCCCAGCATTTT
CASSMVGTLSNQPQHF
>TRBJ1-4|.|TRBV11-3|once
TGTGCCAGCAGCTTAGACCGGACAGTCAATGAAAAACTGTTTTTT
CASSLDRTVNEKLFF
>TRBJ1-3|.|TRBV5-1|.
TGCGCCAGCAGCTTGGACACGGGAAACACCATATATTTT
CASSLDTGNTIYF
>TRBJ2-1|TRBD1|TRBV2|.
TGTGCCAGCAGACACCGGGACAGCCCCGTATACAATGAGCAGTTCTTC
CASRHRDSPVYNEQFF
>TRBJ2-3|TRBD2|TRBV7-3|.
TGTGCCAGCAGCAGAGCGGGAGGAAGCACAGATACGCAGTATTTT
CASSRAGGSTDTQYF
>TRBJ1-1|.|TRBV5-1|.
TGCGCCAGCAGCTTTTCCTATTCTAACACTGAAGCTTTCTTT
CASSFSYSNTEAFF
>TRBJ2-5|.|TRBV2|few
TGTGCCAGCCAGGGGACAGAGACCCAGTACTTC
CASQGTETQYF